Presented here are 29 T cell receptor beta chains from one specimen sequenced in a study of OX40 agonist ivuxolimab in advanced cancers. Repertoires were generated with immunoSEQ multiplex PCR, while TCRdb's copy carries only in-frame clones and drops some. The data contain approximately 45,000 clones, just under 95% of them singletons. The sequencing used CD4+ or CD8+ T cells sorted from blood, collected in a trial of the OX40 agonist ivuxolimab. These receptors came from an adult with an advanced solid tumor such as melanoma, head and neck, liver or kidney cancer.

The chain recombines TRBV7-9 with TRBJ1-2, with D possibly TRBD1 on 5 matching bases. Germline-derived CDR1 and CDR2 are SEHNR and FQNEAQ (reference sequence). Trimming removed 1 base from V and 3 bases from J, with 9 bases in between. The CDR3 is 14 residues long. CDR3 residues: CASSLGGAYYGYTF. Here the CDR3 DNA reads TGTGCCAGCAGCTTAGGGGGCGCTTACTATGGCTACACCTTC.

This sequence joins TRBV2 and TRBJ2-7; TRBD2 matches at 9 bases. With V trimmed by 5 bases and J by 4 bases, 6 bases remained unmatched. The CDR3 length is 14 residues. Germline V gives CDR1 SNHLY, CDR2 FYNNEI. The CDR3, as DNA: TGTGCCAGCAGTCTTAGCGGGAGTGGATACGAGCAGTACTTC. The encoded protein is CASSLSGSGYEQYF.

The chain has TRBV7-2 and TRBJ2-2; D remains ambiguous. This CDR3 is 12 amino acids long. Germline V gene sequence: CDR1 SGHTA, CDR2 FQGNSA. Trimming cost V 5 bases and J 7 bases, with 8 bases left between them. CDR3 coding DNA: TGTGCCAGCAGCCCTTGGGACGGGGAGCTGTTTTTT. This sequence encodes CASSPWDGELFF.

The chain uses TRBV5-6 and TRBJ1-5, with TRBD1 matching 8 bases. V shed 3 bases and J 2 bases; nucleotides not matched to a gene: 7. In germline, CDR1 is SGHDT, CDR2 YYEEEE. The length of the CDR3 is 16 residues. CDR3 sequence: CASSSLTGEGNQPQHF. CDR3 sequence (DNA): TGTGCCAGCAGCTCCTTGACAGGGGAGGGCAATCAGCCCCAGCATTTT.

The V and J genes are TRBV9 and TRBJ1-3; D remains ambiguous. This CDR3 has 17 amino acids. Deletions cut 0 bases from V and 0 bases from J, with 13 bases between. The germline CDR1 and CDR2 sequences are SGDLS and YYNGEE. CDR3 amino acids: CASSVEVDPSSGNTIYF. CDR3 sequence (DNA): TGTGCCAGCAGCGTAGAAGTGGATCCTAGCTCTGGAAACACCATATATTTT.

The V call is TRBV9, the J call TRBJ2-7; D may be TRBD1 or TRBD2 (5 bases each). CDR3 length: 15 residues. Trimming removed 0 bases from V and 7 bases from J, with 17 bases in between. Germline V gives CDR1 SGDLS, CDR2 YYNGEE. The CDR3 coding sequence is TGTGCCAGCAGCGTAGCCCCAGGGACCCACTGGGAGCAGTACTTC. Amino acid sequence: CASSVAPGTHWEQYF.

V usage is TRBV4-2 and J usage is TRBJ2-3, with D maybe TRBD2 (5 bases). The CDR3 sequence is 14 residues long. With 1 base removed from V and 6 bases from J, the gap between germline ends came to 11 bases. CDR1 is LGHNA and CDR2 is YNFKEQ in the germline V gene. The CDR3, as DNA: TGTGCCAGCAGCCAAGCCTCGGGAACCGATACGCAGTATTTT. Protein product: CASSQASGTDTQYF.

This chain joins TRBV2 and TRBJ2-7; TRBD1 matches 7 bases. The length of the CDR3 is 14 residues. V lost 6 bases to trimming and J lost 3 bases; unmatched junction nucleotides: 8. CDR1 SNHLY and CDR2 FYNNEI come from the germline V gene. The DNA for the CDR3 is TGTGCCAGCAGCCCCAGACAGGGCCTCTACGAGCAGTACTTC. It translates to CASSPRQGLYEQYF. The full variable domain, with the rest looked up from reference TRBV2 and TRBJ2-7, is EPEVTQTPSHQVTQMGQEVILRCVPISNHLYFYWYRQILGQKVEFLVSFYNNEISEKSEIFDDQFSVERPDGSNFTLKIRSTKLEDSAMYFCASSPRQGLYEQYFGPGTRLTVT.

The rearrangement joins TRBV4-2 to TRBJ2-1, with D uncertain. The CDR3 covers 16 residues. V lost 0 bases and J lost 2, with 11 bases in between. Germline loops: CDR1 LGHNA, CDR2 YNFKEQ. The CDR3 DNA is TGTGCCAGCAGCCAAGATGTCAGCCATACCTACAATGAGCAGTTCTTC. This encodes CASSQDVSHTYNEQFF.

CDR3 sequence reads: CAISGLAGGGSNEQFF. DNA of the CDR3: TGTGCCATCAGTGGACTAGCGGGAGGGGGCTCCAATGAGCAGTTCTTC. This chain connects TRBV10-3 to TRBJ2-1, with TRBD2 matching 14 bases. V dropped 4 bases and J dropped 6; count of bases not matched to a gene: 5. The CDR3 is 16 amino acids. Per the germline V gene, CDR1 is ENHRY and CDR2 is SYGVKD.

The genes are TRBV10-3 and TRBJ2-7, with no clear D. The CDR3 consists of 14 residues. Germline CDR1 ENHRY, CDR2 SYGVKD. Trimming stripped 6 bases from V and 5 bases from J, with 17 bases between. The CDR3 reads CAIRLDDLLDEQYF. The CDR3, as DNA: TGTGCCATCAGGTTAGATGACCTCCTTGACGAGCAGTACTTC.

The chain uses TRBV27 and TRBJ2-7; TRBD2 matches 7 bases. The CDR3 covers 17 residues. Germline CDR1 MNHEY, CDR2 SMNVEV (reference sequence). Losses at the gene ends were 9 bases for V and 3 bases for J; bases not matched to a gene: 20. The CDR3 spells CASPKRGNCPTLYEQYF. The DNA for the CDR3 is TGTGCCAGTCCGAAGCGGGGAAACTGTCCTACCCTCTACGAGCAGTACTTC.

V is TRBV6-1 and J is TRBJ1-1; D is unresolved. The CDR3 is 14 residues long. Germline V lookup: CDR1 MNHNS, CDR2 SASEGT. Trimming removed 7 bases from V and 1 base from J, with 13 bases in between. In DNA form, the CDR3 reads TGTGCCAGCACAGAAGGGATACCGAACACTGAAGCTTTCTTT. Protein product: CASTEGIPNTEAFF.

This clone was seen just once. The V call is TRBV6-6, the J call TRBJ1-1; TRBD1 matches at 8 bases. Trimming cost V 9 bases and J 5 bases; bases outside gene matches: 8. CDR1 and CDR2 (germline): MNHNY, SVGAGI (reference sequence). The CDR3 is made up of 13 amino acids. Here the CDR3 reads CASIQGARTEAFF. CDR3 nucleotide sequence: TGTGCCAGTATCCAGGGGGCGAGGACTGAAGCTTTCTTT.

Only one count was recorded for this clone. The chain combines TRBV7-2 with TRBJ2-3, with 7 bases aligning to TRBD2. The CDR3 spans 16 residues. The V gene's germline CDR1 is SGHTA and CDR2 FQGNSA. V lost 1 base to trimming and J lost 3 bases; unmatched junction nucleotides: 7. CDR3 residues: CASSLVPLAATDTQYF. The CDR3 DNA reads TGTGCCAGCAGCTTAGTGCCCCTAGCGGCAACAGATACGCAGTATTTT. Combining the CDR3 with reference TRBV7-2 and TRBJ2-3 gives the whole variable domain GAGVSQSPSNKVTEKGKDVELRCDPISGHTALYWYRQSLGQGLEFLIYFQGNSAPDKSGLPSDRFSAERTGGSVSTLTIQRTQQEDSAVYLCASSLVPLAATDTQYFGPGTRLTVL.

This chain uses TRBV29-1 with TRBJ1-2; a weak D match, TRBD1 (5 bases). Germline V lookup: CDR1 SQVTM, CDR2 ANQGSEA. The CDR3 extends over 13 amino acids. V lost 6 bases and J 2 bases, leaving 13 bases between the germline ends. The CDR3 DNA follows: TGCAGCGTCCTAGGGACGGGAAACTATGGCTACACCTTC. It codes for CSVLGTGNYGYTF.

The table lists this clone with a count of one. The chain links TRBV30 to TRBJ2-7; D is ambiguous. CDR3 size: 18 residues. V was trimmed by 2 bases and J by 3 bases, leaving 26 bases between them. In germline, CDR1 is GTSNPN, CDR2 SVGIG (reference sequence). The CDR3 DNA follows: TGTGCCTGGAGTCCCCCCAGGTCGTGGCTATTTGTGCTCTACGAGCAGTACTTC. Translation: CAWSPPRSWLFVLYEQYF.

This clone has just one count. J is TRBJ1-4 and V is TRBV28, with a weak D call TRBD1 (6 bases). CDR3 length equals 15 residues. The V end was cut by 3 bases, the J end by 7 bases, with 15 bases between. Germline V CDR1 and CDR2: MDHEN, SYDVKM. This CDR3 reads CASSFMGGVGEKLFF. CDR3 sequence (DNA): TGTGCCAGCAGTTTTATGGGGGGCGTAGGTGAAAAACTGTTTTTT.

In this sample, this clone turned up once. V is TRBV5-1 and J is TRBJ2-2; 12 nucleotides align to TRBD2. CDR1 and CDR2 (germline): SGHRS, YFSETQ. The CDR3 runs to 17 residues. After removal of 3 bases from V and 0 bases from J, the junction contained 3 bases not matched to a gene. The CDR3 here is CASSSWTSGANTGELFF. The DNA of the CDR3 is TGCGCCAGCAGCTCCTGGACTAGCGGGGCGAACACCGGGGAGCTGTTTTTT. The whole variable domain, remainder taken from reference TRBV5-1 and TRBJ2-2, is KAGVTQTPRYLIKTRGQQVTLSCSPISGHRSVSWYQQTPGQGLQFLFEYFSETQRNKGNFPGRFSGRQFSNSRSEMNVSTLELGDSALYLCASSSWTSGANTGELFFGEGSRLTVL.

The chain employs TRBV10-2 and TRBJ2-7; 11 positions agree with TRBD2. The V segment lost 3 bases and the J segment 6 bases; nucleotides outside the gene matches: 7. The CDR3 has 15 amino acids. Germline V gene sequence: CDR1 WSHSY, CDR2 SAAADI. CDR3 amino acids: CASSEQGLAVIEQYF. For the CDR3, the DNA is TGCGCCAGCAGTGAACAGGGACTAGCGGTCATCGAGCAGTACTTC.

The chain uses TRBV27 and TRBJ2-7; D may be TRBD2 (6 bases). Germline V CDR1 and CDR2: MNHEY, SMNVEV (reference sequence). V dropped 4 bases and J dropped 3 bases, with 13 bases sitting between them. The CDR3 has 14 amino acids. The CDR3 DNA follows: TGTGCCAGCAGTTCGGGACTCACCTACTACGAGCAGTACTTC. It translates to CASSSGLTYYEQYF.

V and J are TRBV19 and TRBJ1-5, with D unclear. CDR1 is LNHDA and CDR2 is SQIVND in the germline V gene (reference sequence). CDR3 length: 11 amino acids. V was trimmed by 5 bases and J by 15 bases, leaving 14 bases between them. The CDR3 DNA reads TGTGCCAGTAGTCACGGGATATTTCGGCATTTT. Translated: CASSHGIFRHF.

This clone was detected only once. This chain connects TRBV7-9 to TRBJ2-5, with D unresolved. Per the germline V gene, CDR1 is SEHNR and CDR2 is FQNEAQ (reference sequence). The CDR3 runs to 14 residues. V dropped 4 bases and J dropped 1 base, with 10 bases sitting between them. The CDR3 reads CASSSDLRQETQYF. CDR3 bases: TGTGCCAGCAGCTCGGACCTCCGCCAAGAGACCCAGTACTTC.

Details on this clone: The missing conserved phenylalanine or tryptophan at the end of this CDR3 makes a read error likely. The chain couples TRBV11-1 to TRBJ2-7; TRBD2 agrees at 11 bases. The junction had 5 bases not matched to a gene; V was cut back by 5 bases and J by 2 bases. Germline V gives CDR1 SGHAT, CDR2 FQDESV (reference sequence). CDR3 length equals 15 residues. The CDR3 nucleotides are TGTGCCAGCAGCGAGGGACTAGCGGAAACCTACGAGCAGTACCTC. Protein: CASSEGLAETYEQYL.

This chain uses TRBV7-8 with TRBJ2-2; TRBD1 matches at 10 bases. The CDR3 sequence is 15 residues long. V gave up 6 bases and J gave up 10 bases; unmatched junction bases: 11. Germline V gene lookup returns CDR1 SGHVS and CDR2 FQNEAQ. For the CDR3, the DNA is TGTGCCAGCAGTTGGGACAGGGGACTCTTGGAGGAGCTGTTTTTT. Amino acids: CASSWDRGLLEELFF. Full variable domain (missing parts from reference TRBV7-8 and TRBJ2-2): GAGVSQSPRYKVAKRGQDVALRCDPISGHVSLFWYQQALGQGPEFLTYFQNEAQLDKSGLPSDRFFAERPEGSVSTLKIQRTQQEDSAVYLCASSWDRGLLEELFFGEGSRLTVL.

The chain has TRBV6-5 and TRBJ1-2; D may be TRBD1 (6 bases). Looked up from germline, CDR1 is MNHEY and CDR2 is SVGAGI. This CDR3 is 15 amino acids long. Trimming left V 8 bases short and J 6 bases short, with 22 bases between. The CDR3 nucleotides read TGTGCCAGCCGGCGGCGCGGGGGCGCGGTAGATGGCTACACCTTC. It encodes CASRRRGGAVDGYTF.

This clone was observed a single time. The genes are TRBV6-5 and TRBJ2-7, with D perhaps given as TRBD1 or TRBD2 (5 bases each). Germline loops: CDR1 MNHEY, CDR2 SVGAGI. V was cut by 0 bases and J by 4 bases, with 7 bases left in between. CDR3 length: 13 residues. This CDR3 is CASSYSRGYEQYF. Written as DNA, the CDR3 is TGTGCCAGCAGTTACTCGAGGGGTTACGAGCAGTACTTC.

CDR3 nucleotides: TGTGCCAGCAGCGCTGCGGGACAAGGAGACCAGCCCCAGCATTTT. This encodes CASSAAGQGDQPQHF. The chain has TRBV9 and TRBJ1-5; possible D gene TRBD1, 6 bases. This CDR3 is built from 15 residues. The V gene lost 3 bases and the J gene lost 7 bases, with 17 bases spanning the gap. Germline V gene lookup returns CDR1 SGDLS and CDR2 YYNGEE.

The J gene is TRBJ2-7, the V gene TRBV29-1, with 7 bases matching TRBD2. Trimming took 7 bases from V and 4 from J; bases not matched to a gene: 13. Germline V CDR1 and CDR2: SQVTM, ANQGSEA. There are 14 residues in the CDR3. The CDR3 region is CSGTDSGFGYEQYF. The CDR3 nucleotides read TGCAGCGGAACCGATAGCGGGTTCGGGTACGAGCAGTACTTC.